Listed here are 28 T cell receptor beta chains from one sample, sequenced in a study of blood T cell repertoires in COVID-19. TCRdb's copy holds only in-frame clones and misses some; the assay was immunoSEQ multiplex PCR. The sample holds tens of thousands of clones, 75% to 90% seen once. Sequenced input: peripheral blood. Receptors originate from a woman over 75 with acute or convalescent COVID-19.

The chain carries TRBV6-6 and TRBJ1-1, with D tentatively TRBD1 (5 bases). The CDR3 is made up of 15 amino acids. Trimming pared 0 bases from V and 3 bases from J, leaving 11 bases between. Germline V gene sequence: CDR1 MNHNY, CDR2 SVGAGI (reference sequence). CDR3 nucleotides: TGTGCCAGCAGTTACTCGGGGCGGGGGGACACTGAAGCTTTCTTT. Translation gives CASSYSGRGDTEAFF.

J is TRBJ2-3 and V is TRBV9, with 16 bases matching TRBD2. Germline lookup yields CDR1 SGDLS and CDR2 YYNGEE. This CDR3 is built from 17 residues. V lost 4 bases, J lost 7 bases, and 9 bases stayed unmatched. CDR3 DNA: TGTGCCAGCAGCCCCAACCAGGGACTAGCGGGGGGGAATACGCAGTATTTT. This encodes CASSPNQGLAGGNTQYF.

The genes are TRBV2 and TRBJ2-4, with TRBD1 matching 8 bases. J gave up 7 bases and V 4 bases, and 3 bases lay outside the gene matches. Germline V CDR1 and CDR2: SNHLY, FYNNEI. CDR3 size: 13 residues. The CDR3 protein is CASSGDRTNIQYF. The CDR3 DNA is TGTGCCAGCAGTGGGGACAGGACTAACATTCAGTACTTC.

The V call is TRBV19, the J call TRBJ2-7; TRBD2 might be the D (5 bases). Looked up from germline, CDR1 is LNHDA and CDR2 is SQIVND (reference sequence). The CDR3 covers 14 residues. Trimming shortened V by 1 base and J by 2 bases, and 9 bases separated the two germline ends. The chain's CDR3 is CASSIARGTYEQYF. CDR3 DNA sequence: TGTGCCAGTAGTATAGCCCGGGGTACCTACGAGCAGTACTTC.

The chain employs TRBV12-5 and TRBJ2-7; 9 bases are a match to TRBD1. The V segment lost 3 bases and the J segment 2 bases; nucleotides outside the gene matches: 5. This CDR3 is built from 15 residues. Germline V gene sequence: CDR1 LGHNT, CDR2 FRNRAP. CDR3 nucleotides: TGTGCTAGTGGTTTCCCCCGGACAGGGGCCTACGAGCAGTACTTC. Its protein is CASGFPRTGAYEQYF.

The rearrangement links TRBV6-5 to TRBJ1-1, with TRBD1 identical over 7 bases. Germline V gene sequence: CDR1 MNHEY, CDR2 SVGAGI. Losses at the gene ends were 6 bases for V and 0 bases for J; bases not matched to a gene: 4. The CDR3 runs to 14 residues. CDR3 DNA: TGTGCCAGCAGAGGGACAGACATGAACACTGAAGCTTTCTTT. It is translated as CASRGTDMNTEAFF.

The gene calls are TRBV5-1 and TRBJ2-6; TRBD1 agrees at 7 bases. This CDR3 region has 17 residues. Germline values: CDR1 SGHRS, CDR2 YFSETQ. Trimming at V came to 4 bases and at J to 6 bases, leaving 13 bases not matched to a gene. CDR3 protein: CASSPGQTLVLANVLTF. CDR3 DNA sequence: TGCGCCAGCAGCCCGGGACAGACTCTCGTCTTGGCCAACGTCCTGACTTTC.

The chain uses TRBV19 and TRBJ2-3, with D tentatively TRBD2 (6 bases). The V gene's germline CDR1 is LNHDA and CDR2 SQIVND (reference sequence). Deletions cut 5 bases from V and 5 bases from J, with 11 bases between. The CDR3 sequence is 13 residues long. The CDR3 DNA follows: TGTGCCAGTAGTCGGGGGTTCGGAGATACGCAGTATTTT. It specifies CASSRGFGDTQYF.

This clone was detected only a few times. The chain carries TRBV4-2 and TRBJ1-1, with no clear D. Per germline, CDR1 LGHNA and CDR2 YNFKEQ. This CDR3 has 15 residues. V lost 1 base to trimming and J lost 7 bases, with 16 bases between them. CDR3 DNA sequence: TGTGCCAGCAGCCAAGCCCGCGCAGGTGTGGTTGAAGCTTTCTTT. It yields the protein CASSQARAGVVEAFF.

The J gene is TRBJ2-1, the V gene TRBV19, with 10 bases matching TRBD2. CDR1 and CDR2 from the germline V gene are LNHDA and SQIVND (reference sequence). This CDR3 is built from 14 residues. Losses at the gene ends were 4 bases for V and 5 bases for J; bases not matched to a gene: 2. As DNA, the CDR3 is TGTGCCAGTAGTAATAGCGGGGGGAACAATGAGCAGTTCTTC. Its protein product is CASSNSGGNNEQFF. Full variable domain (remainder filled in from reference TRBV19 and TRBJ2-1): DGGITQSPKYLFRKEGQNVTLSCEQNLNHDAMYWYRQDPGQGLRLIYYSQIVNDFQKGDIAEGYSVSREKKESFPLTVTSAQKNPTAFYLCASSNSGGNNEQFFGPGTRLTVL.

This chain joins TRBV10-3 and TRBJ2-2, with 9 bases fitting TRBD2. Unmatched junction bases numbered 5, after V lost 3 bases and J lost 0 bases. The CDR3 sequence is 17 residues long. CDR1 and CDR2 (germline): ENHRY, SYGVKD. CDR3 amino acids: CAISENSGGANTGELFF. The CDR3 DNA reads TGTGCCATCAGTGAAAATAGCGGGGGAGCGAACACCGGGGAGCTGTTTTTT.

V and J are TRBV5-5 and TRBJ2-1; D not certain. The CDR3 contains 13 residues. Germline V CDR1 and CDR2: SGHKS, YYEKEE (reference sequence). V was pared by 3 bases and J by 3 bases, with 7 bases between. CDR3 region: CASSSVGYNEQFF. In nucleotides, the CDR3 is TGTGCCAGCAGCTCCGTCGGCTACAATGAGCAGTTCTTC.

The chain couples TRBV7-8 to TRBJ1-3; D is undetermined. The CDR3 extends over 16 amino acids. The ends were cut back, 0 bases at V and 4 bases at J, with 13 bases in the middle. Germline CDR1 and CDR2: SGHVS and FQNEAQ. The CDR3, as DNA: TGTGCCAGCAGCTTAGCCGTGCGAGTGGAGGGAAACACCATATATTTT. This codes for CASSLAVRVEGNTIYF.

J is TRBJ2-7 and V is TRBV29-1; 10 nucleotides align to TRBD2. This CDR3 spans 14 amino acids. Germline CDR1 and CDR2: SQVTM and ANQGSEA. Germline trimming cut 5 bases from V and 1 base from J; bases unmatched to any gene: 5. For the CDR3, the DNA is TGCAGCGTTCCAGCGGGGGGGATTTCCTACGAGCAGTACTTC. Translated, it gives CSVPAGGISYEQYF.

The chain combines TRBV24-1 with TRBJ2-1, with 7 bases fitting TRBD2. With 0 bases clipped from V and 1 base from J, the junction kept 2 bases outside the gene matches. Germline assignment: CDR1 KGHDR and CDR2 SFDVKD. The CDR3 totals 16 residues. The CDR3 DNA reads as TGTGCCACCAGTGATTTGCGCGGGGGATCCTACAATGAGCAGTTCTTC. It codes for CATSDLRGGSYNEQFF.

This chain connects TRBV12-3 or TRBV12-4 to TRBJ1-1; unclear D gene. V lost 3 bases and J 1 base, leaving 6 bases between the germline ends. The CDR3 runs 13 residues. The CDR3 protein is CASSLTTNTEAFF. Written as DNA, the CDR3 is TGTGCCAGCAGTTTGACAACGAACACTGAAGCTTTCTTT.

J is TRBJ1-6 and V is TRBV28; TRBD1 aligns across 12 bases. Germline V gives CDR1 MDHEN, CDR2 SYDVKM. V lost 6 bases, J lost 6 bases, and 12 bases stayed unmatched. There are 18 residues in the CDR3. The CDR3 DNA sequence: TGTGCCAGCAGACTCAAGGGACAGGGGGCAGGGGGTAATTCACCCCTCCACTTT. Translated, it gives CASRLKGQGAGGNSPLHF.

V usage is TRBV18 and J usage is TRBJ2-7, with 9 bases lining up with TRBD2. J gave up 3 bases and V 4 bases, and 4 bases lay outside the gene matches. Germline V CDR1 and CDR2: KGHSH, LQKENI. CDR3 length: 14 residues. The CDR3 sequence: CASSRGGANYEQYF. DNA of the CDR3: TGTGCCAGCTCACGCGGGGGGGCCAACTACGAGCAGTACTTC.

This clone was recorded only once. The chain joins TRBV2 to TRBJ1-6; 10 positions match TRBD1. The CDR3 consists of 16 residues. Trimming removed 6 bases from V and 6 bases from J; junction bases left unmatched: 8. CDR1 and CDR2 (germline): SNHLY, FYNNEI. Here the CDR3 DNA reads TGTGCCAGCAGACCGGGACAGGGGACCCTTAATTCACCCCTCCACTTT. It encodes CASRPGQGTLNSPLHF.

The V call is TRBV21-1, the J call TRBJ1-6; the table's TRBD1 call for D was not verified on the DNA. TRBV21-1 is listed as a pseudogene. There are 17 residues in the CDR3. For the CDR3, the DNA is TGTGCCAGCAACTCTAGTCCCGGACAGGGCTATAATTCACCCCTCCACTTT. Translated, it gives CASNSSPGQGYNSPLHF.

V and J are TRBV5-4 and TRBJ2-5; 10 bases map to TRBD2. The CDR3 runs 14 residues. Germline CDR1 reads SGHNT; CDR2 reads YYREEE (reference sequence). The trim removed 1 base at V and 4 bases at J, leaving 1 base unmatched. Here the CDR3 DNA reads TGTGCCAGCAGCTTGACTAGCGGGGTAGAGACCCAGTACTTC. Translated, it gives CASSLTSGVETQYF.

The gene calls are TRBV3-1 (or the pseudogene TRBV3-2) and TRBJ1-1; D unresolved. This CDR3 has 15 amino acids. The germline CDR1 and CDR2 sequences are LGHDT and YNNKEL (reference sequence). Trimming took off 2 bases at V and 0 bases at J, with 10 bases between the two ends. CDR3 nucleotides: TGTGCCAGCAGCCAATATCAGGTCGTGAACACTGAAGCTTTCTTT. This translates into CASSQYQVVNTEAFF.

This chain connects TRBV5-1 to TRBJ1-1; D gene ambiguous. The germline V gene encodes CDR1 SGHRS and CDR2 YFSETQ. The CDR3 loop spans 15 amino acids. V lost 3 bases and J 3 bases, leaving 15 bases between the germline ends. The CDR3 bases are TGCGCCAGCAGCTCCGTGAGGGTTGGGTACACTGAAGCTTTCTTT. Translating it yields CASSSVRVGYTEAFF. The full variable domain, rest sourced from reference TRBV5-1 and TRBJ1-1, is KAGVTQTPRYLIKTRGQQVTLSCSPISGHRSVSWYQQTPGQGLQFLFEYFSETQRNKGNFPGRFSGRQFSNSRSEMNVSTLELGDSALYLCASSSVRVGYTEAFFGQGTRLTVV.

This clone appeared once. In nucleotides, the CDR3 is TGTGCTAGTGGTTTGGTACCACAGGCCCGAAGCTACACCTTC. Translating it yields CASGLVPQARSYTF. V usage is TRBV12-5 and J usage is TRBJ1-2, with a weak D call TRBD1 (5 bases). The V end lost 0 bases, the J end lost 9 bases, and 14 bases lay between the germline ends. In germline, CDR1 is LGHNT, CDR2 FRNRAP. This CDR3 comprises 14 residues.

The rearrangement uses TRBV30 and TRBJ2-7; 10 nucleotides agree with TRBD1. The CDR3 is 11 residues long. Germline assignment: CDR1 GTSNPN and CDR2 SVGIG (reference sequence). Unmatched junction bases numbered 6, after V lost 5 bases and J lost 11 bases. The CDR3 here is CAWDRQGAKYF. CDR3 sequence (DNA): TGTGCCTGGGACCGACAGGGGGCGAAGTACTTC.

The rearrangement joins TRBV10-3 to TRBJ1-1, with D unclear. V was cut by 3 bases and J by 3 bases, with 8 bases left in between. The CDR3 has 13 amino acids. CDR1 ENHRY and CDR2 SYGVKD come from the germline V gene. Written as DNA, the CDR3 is TGTGCCATCAGTGATCCTGTTGACACTGAAGCTTTCTTT. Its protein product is CAISDPVDTEAFF.

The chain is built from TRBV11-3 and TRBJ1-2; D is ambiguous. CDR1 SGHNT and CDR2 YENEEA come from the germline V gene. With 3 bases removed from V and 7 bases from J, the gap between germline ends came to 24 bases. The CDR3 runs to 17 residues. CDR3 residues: CASSFGPTVSEGSGYTF. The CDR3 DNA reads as TGTGCCAGCAGCTTTGGTCCGACCGTCTCCGAGGGTTCTGGCTACACCTTC.

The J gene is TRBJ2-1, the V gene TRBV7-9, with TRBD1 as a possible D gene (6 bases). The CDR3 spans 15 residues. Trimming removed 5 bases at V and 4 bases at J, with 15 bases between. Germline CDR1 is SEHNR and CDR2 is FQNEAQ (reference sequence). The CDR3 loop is CASSRHQQGYNEQFF. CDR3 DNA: TGTGCCAGCAGCCGACACCAACAGGGATACAATGAGCAGTTCTTC.